The T cell receptor (beta chain) under discussion was sequenced for a study of blood T cell repertoires in COVID-19. Study-wide background: Sources were T cells, B-cell-depleted T cells, or PBMCs; the material itself was cDNA or gDNA.

The CDR3 sequence is 14 residues long. Trimming removed 2 bases from V and 0 bases from J, with 6 bases in between. Germline V gene data show CDR1 as SGHDT and CDR2 as YYEEEE. In this sample, this clone turned up a few times. Repertoires were generated with immunoSEQ multiplex PCR, while TCRdb's copy carries only in-frame clones and drops some. The table lists 300,000 to 400,000 clones, around 87% of them singletons. This receptor was identified in a woman aged 25-40 years with acute COVID-19. Specimen: PBMCs or T cells enriched from blood (not recorded which). The V and J genes are TRBV5-6 and TRBJ2-1, with D hard to call. CDR3: CASSFSSSYNEQFF. CDR3 sequence (DNA): TGTGCCAGCAGCTTTTCGAGCTCCTACAATGAGCAGTTCTTC. Together with reference TRBV5-6 and TRBJ2-1, the CDR3 gives the full variable domain: DAGVTQSPTHLIKTRGQQVTLRCSPKSGHDTVSWYQQALGQGPQFIFQYYEEEERQRGNFPDRFSGHQFPNYSSELNVNALLLGDSALYLCASSFSSSYNEQFFGPGTRLTVL.